The clone carrying this T cell receptor beta chain occurred many times. Antigen unknown. The sample originates from a study of regulatory T cells in long-lasting Graves disease. For TCR beta, libraries came from iRepertoire HTBI primers and Arm-PCR of CDR3 regions. TCRdb reprocessed the multiplex PCR reads via MiXCR and lists one record per CDR3 protein. The table has over 450,000 distinct CDR3 sequences, under 25% seen once; the top ten hold around 7%. Time point defined: persistent/refractory GD, antithyroid drugs over 5 years with positive TRAb. PBMCs were the source of the RNA used for TCR sequencing. The collection involved drawing 7.5 to 9.5 milliliters of peripheral blood into EDTA tubes. The germline V and J ends were trimmed by 6 bases and 7 bases, with 18 bases remaining between them. The CDR3 loop spans 14 amino acids. Study-level results: Analyses excluded thyroid tissue, covering peripheral blood alone.

This sequence joins TRBV12-3 or TRBV12-4 and TRBJ1-2; D unclear. This clonotype was sampled from a female donor with Graves disease. Here the sequenced sample was peripheral blood mononuclear cells (PBMCs), taken when the disease was refractory, from a patient treated with antithyroid drugs. The CDR3 reads CASSQSGEELGYTF. CDR3 sequence (DNA): TGTGCCAGCAGCCAGTCGGGTGAGGAGCTTGGCTACACCTTC.